This paragraph reports one TCR beta chain. The antigen remains unidentified. The data stem from a study of cytomegalovirus exposure and HLA in healthy donors. Study conclusions and caveats: In a later analysis, several top co-occurrence clusters appeared linked to parvovirus B19, influenza, CMV and Epstein-Barr virus.

Germline V gene sequence: CDR1 SGHDT, CDR2 YYEEEE. V was shortened by 0 bases and J by 0 bases, with 14 bases between the two germline ends. The CDR3 has 17 residues. Vbeta (60) and Jbeta (13) primers were used in the PCR. Profiled with immunoSEQ multiplex PCR; TCRdb holds only in-frame clones, not every one. The sample yields some 130,000 clones, 70% to 75% seen once. This chain connects TRBV5-6 to TRBJ2-3, with D possibly being TRBD2 (6 bases). Sequencing was done on a sample of PBMCs. This sequence was found in a male donor in good health and CMV-seronegative. CDR3 in amino acids: CASSLGGVSLSTDTQYF. CDR3 DNA sequence: TGTGCCAGCAGCTTGGGGGGGGTCAGTCTTAGCACAGATACGCAGTATTTT.